A selection of T cell receptor beta chains follows, all from one sample in a study of human T cells and chemical hapten exposure. TCRdb analysed the RACE reads with MiXCR anew, one entry per CDR3 protein. The table lists tens of thousands of distinct CDR3 sequences, roughly a tenth of them singletons. The sequencing here drew on whole blood, taken in connection with sensitization to the hapten diphenylcyclopropenone (DPC). The receptors stem from a middle-aged man with alopecia areata. Some clones in this sample may be carry-over from other donors' samples. Both conserved end residues are part of each CDR3. The D gene is left open where the match is weak. Clone size is stated in some rows and not others, as once, few, many or a class when expanded.

>TRBV5-4|.|TRBJ2-2|.
TGTGCCAGCAGCTTGGGAGTGGGGGCAGGAGACACCGGGGAGCTGTTTTTT
CASSLGVGAGDTGELFF
>TRBV30|.|TRBJ2-1|TRBD1
TGTGCCTGGGGAGAGGGGGCTATAGCAGACCTCTACAATGAGCAGTTCTTC
CAWGEGAIADLYNEQFF
>TRBV11-2|few|TRBJ2-1|TRBD2
TGTGCCAGCAGCTATGGGACTAGCGGGATCAATGAGCAGTTCTTC
CASSYGTSGINEQFF
>TRBV18|few|TRBJ1-5|.
TGTGCCAGCTCCACGTCCGGGGCCAATCAGCCCCAGCATTTT
CASSTSGANQPQHF
>TRBV5-1|.|TRBJ2-7|TRBD2
TGCGCCAGCAGCTTGGGACTAGCGGAATACGAGCAGTACTTC
CASSLGLAEYEQYF
>TRBV28|many|TRBJ1-4|.
TGTGCCAGCAGAGGCGGGGGGGAATTGGAAAAACTGTTTTTT
CASRGGGELEKLFF
>TRBV3-1|few|TRBJ2-5|TRBD2
TGTGCCAGCAGTCTAGCGGGGGGACCGAAAGAGACCCAGTACTTC
CASSLAGGPKETQYF
>TRBV7-3|few|TRBJ1-5|.
TGTGCCAGCAGCCGGGACCTATGGAGCCCCCAGCATTTT
CASSRDLWSPQHF
>TRBV7-9|many|TRBJ2-5|TRBD1
TGTGCCAGCAGCCCACTGGGACAGGGGGGAAGAGAGACCCAGTACTTC
CASSPLGQGGRETQYF
>TRBV7-3|many|TRBJ2-1|.
TGTGCCAGCAGCCAGGGGGGCAGCAGCAATGAGCAGTTCTTC
CASSQGGSSNEQFF
>TRBV7-3|.|TRBJ2-4|.
TGTGCCAGCAGCCCCCAGGGGGGAAGGGCCAAAAACATTCAGTACTTC
CASSPQGGRAKNIQYF
>TRBV6-2/TRBV6-3|.|TRBJ2-1|.
TGTGCCAGCAGTTACGCGGGACTGTCGTCAGGCAATGAGCAGTTCTTC
CASSYAGLSSGNEQFF
>TRBV10-3|medium-sized|TRBJ2-7|.
TGTGCCACCCAGCAAGGGGATTCCTACGAGCAGTACTTC
CATQQGDSYEQYF
>TRBV21-1|many|TRBJ2-1|.
TGTGCCAGCAGCTTGAGGCGGGGCTACAATGAGCAGTTCTTC
CASSLRRGYNEQFF
>TRBV6-2/TRBV6-3|.|TRBJ2-1|.
TGTGCTACTACTGTCTCCTACAATGAGCAGTTCTTC
CATTVSYNEQFF
>TRBV5-6|many|TRBJ1-1|.
TGTGCCAGCACCAAGGAGACACCCCCGAACACTGAAGCTTTCTTT
CASTKETPPNTEAFF
>TRBV20-1|few|TRBJ2-1|.
TGCAGTGCTAGTCGCGGCGGGGGCTTCTACAATGAGCAGTTCTTC
CSASRGGGFYNEQFF
>TRBV7-6|few|TRBJ2-3|.
TGTGCCAGCAGCTTAGGACTACCTATGAGCACAGATACGCAGTATTTT
CASSLGLPMSTDTQYF
>TRBV29-1|.|TRBJ2-1|TRBD2
TGCAGCGTTGACGCGGGAGAAAGGGGCTCTACGGATGAGCAGTTCTTC
CSVDAGERGSTDEQFF
>TRBV6-2/TRBV6-3|.|TRBJ2-7|TRBD1
TGTGCCAGCAGTGATTTGGGACAGGGCCCCTACGAGCAGTACTTC
CASSDLGQGPYEQYF
>TRBV4-3|few|TRBJ1-1|TRBD1
TGCGCCAGCAGCCAAGCCGAGACAGGGGGCTCTGAAGCTTTCTTT
CASSQAETGGSEAFF
>TRBV25-1|.|TRBJ2-1|TRBD2
TGTGCCAGCAGTGATGGTGCTAGCGGCCCAACGGATGAGCAGTTCTTC
CASSDGASGPTDEQFF
>TRBV15|few|TRBJ2-2|.
TGTGCCACCAGCAGAGCGGGCAGCAACACCGGGGAGCTGTTTTTT
CATSRAGSNTGELFF
>TRBV11-2|few|TRBJ2-7|.
TGTGCCAGCAGCTTAGATGCCGACCTTTTCTCCTACGAGCAGTACTTC
CASSLDADLFSYEQYF
>TRBV4-3|many|TRBJ2-2|TRBD2
TGCGCCAGCAGCCAAGATCGGGCGGGGGCCGGGGAGCTGTTTTTT
CASSQDRAGAGELFF
>TRBV11-2|.|TRBJ2-5|TRBD2
TGTGCCAGCAGCTTGTCCTTCAGCGGGACTTGGGAGACCCAGTACTTC
CASSLSFSGTWETQYF
>TRBV4-3|few|TRBJ2-7|.
TGCGCCAGCAGCCAACCGCCGGACGGAAACTACGAGCAGTACTTC
CASSQPPDGNYEQYF
>TRBV2|few|TRBJ2-2|.
TGTGCCAGCAGTGAAGCGGTGAAGGACACCGGGGAGCTGTTTTTT
CASSEAVKDTGELFF
>TRBV5-5|many|TRBJ2-1|TRBD2
TGTGCCAGCACATTCGGACTAGCGGGTTCCTATGAGCAGTTCTTC
CASTFGLAGSYEQFF
>TRBV5-1|once|TRBJ1-2|TRBD1
TGCGCCAGCAGCTCCACAGGGGCCTATGGCTACACCTTC
CASSSTGAYGYTF
>TRBV20-1|.|TRBJ2-7|.
TGCAGTGCTAGTGGGTCCGGACCCTACGAGCAGTACTTC
CSASGSGPYEQYF
>TRBV11-2|few|TRBJ1-2|.
TGTGCCAGCAGCTTAGATGAGGGGCTAGGAGACTACACCTTC
CASSLDEGLGDYTF
>TRBV6-5|.|TRBJ2-3|TRBD2
TGTGCCAGCAGTTACTCCCTAGCGGGAGTCGGAGATACGCAGTATTTT
CASSYSLAGVGDTQYF
>TRBV19|.|TRBJ1-2|.
TGTGCCAGTAGTATCATCGACAACTATGGCTACACCTTC
CASSIIDNYGYTF
>TRBV6-2/TRBV6-3|medium-sized|TRBJ1-1|.
TGTGCCAGCAGTTACGGGCGCACTGAAGCTTTCTTT
CASSYGRTEAFF
>TRBV20-1|.|TRBJ2-3|TRBD2
TGCAGTGCTACTAGCGGGAGAGGGGCAGATACGCAGTATTTT
CSATSGRGADTQYF
>TRBV30|many|TRBJ1-6|.
TGTGCCTTAAGCCGTAATTCACCCCTCCACTTT
CALSRNSPLHF
>TRBV6-5|.|TRBJ1-2|TRBD1
TGTGCCAGCAGTTCGGACAGGGGCTACACCTTC
CASSSDRGYTF
>TRBV7-9|few|TRBJ2-5|TRBD2
TGTGCCAGCAGCTTAGAGAGGCGGGAGGGCCAGCAAGAGACCCAGTACTTC
CASSLERREGQQETQYF
>TRBV9|.|TRBJ2-3|.
TGTGCCAGCAGCGTAGTCACCGGGAGCCTCACAGATACGCAGTATTTT
CASSVVTGSLTDTQYF
>TRBV20-1|.|TRBJ2-7|TRBD2
TGCAGTGCTAGAGGGGGGACTAGCAGAGGCTCCTACGAGCAGTACTTC
CSARGGTSRGSYEQYF
>TRBV2|.|TRBJ2-7|TRBD2
TGTGCCAGCAGTGAACCCGGGACTATGAGCTCCTACGAGCAGTACTTC
CASSEPGTMSSYEQYF
>TRBV28|many|TRBJ2-5|.
TGTGCCAGCAGTGAATGGGACGGTGAAGAGACCCAGTACTTC
CASSEWDGEETQYF
>TRBV20-1|many|TRBJ2-1|TRBD1
TGCAGTGCTGGGGACAGGGTCGGTGAGCAGTTCTTC
CSAGDRVGEQFF
>TRBV6-2/TRBV6-3|.|TRBJ2-1|TRBD2
TGTGCCAGCAGTTACTCCTCCGGACTAGCGGAGAGGAACTCCTACAATGAGCAGTTCTTC
CASSYSSGLAERNSYNEQFF
>TRBV6-2/TRBV6-3|.|TRBJ2-3|.
TGTGCCAGCAGACTCACAGATACGCAGTATTTT
CASRLTDTQYF
>TRBV7-9|many|TRBJ1-6|.
TGTGCCAGCAGCGAAGGGGCGGGATTCTTTAATTCACCCCTCCACTTT
CASSEGAGFFNSPLHF
>TRBV12-3/TRBV12-4|many|TRBJ2-3|TRBD2
TGTGCCAGCAGTTTGATGAGCGGGAGGACAACTAGCACAGATACGCAGTATTTT
CASSLMSGRTTSTDTQYF
>TRBV4-1|few|TRBJ2-1|TRBD2
TGCGCCAGCAGCCAAGAGGCCCTAGCGGAGTTTTACAATGAGCAGTTCTTC
CASSQEALAEFYNEQFF
>TRBV12-3/TRBV12-4|few|TRBJ2-7|.
TGTGCCAGCAGTTTAGATAGGGAGCAGTACTTC
CASSLDREQYF
>TRBV15|many|TRBJ2-1|TRBD2
TGTGCCACCAGCAGGGCGGGAGCAGTTAACAATGAGCAGTTCTTC
CATSRAGAVNNEQFF
>TRBV6-2/TRBV6-3|few|TRBJ1-1|.
TGTGCCAGCAGCCGCCCTGGCACTGAAGCTTTCTTT
CASSRPGTEAFF
>TRBV7-2|few|TRBJ2-2|TRBD1
TGTGCCAGCAGCTCACAGGGGAGCACCGGGGAGCTGTTTTTT
CASSSQGSTGELFF
>TRBV6-2/TRBV6-3|.|TRBJ1-5|.
TGTGCCAGCAGCCTCCCCGGGTCCCGCAATCAGCCCCAGCATTTT
CASSLPGSRNQPQHF
>TRBV5-1|few|TRBJ2-2|TRBD1
TGCGCCAGCAGCCTCAAGGGGGCGCCCGGGGAGCTGTTTTTT
CASSLKGAPGELFF
>TRBV11-2|.|TRBJ2-1|.
TGTGCCAGCAGTCCCATGGCGGGAATCTCCTACAATGAGCAGTTCTTC
CASSPMAGISYNEQFF
>TRBV3-2|.|TRBJ2-6|.
TGTGCCAGCAGCCGTAGACACGCGTCCTCTGGGGCCAACGTCCTGACTTTC
CASSRRHASSGANVLTF